Presented here are 5 T cell receptor beta chains from one specimen sequenced in a study of read filtering for tumor transcriptome and immune sequencing. The library was built from about 370 ng RNA with molecular barcoded adaptors for alpha/delta and beta/gamma chains. Using its own MiXCR run on the reads, TCRdb lists one record per CDR3 protein. The sample yields fewer than 35,000 distinct CDR3 sequences, less than 20% seen once. Sequencing was performed on a population of CD138-negative cells sorted from bone marrow. Receptors were obtained from a donor at least 40 years old with multiple myeloma.

This clonotype was seen repeatedly, ten times or more. V is TRBV30 and J is TRBJ2-1, with 9 bases lining up with TRBD2. The length of the CDR3 is 15 residues. CDR1 GTSNPN and CDR2 SVGIG come from the germline V gene (reference sequence). V lost 0 bases and J lost 7; bases outside the gene matches: 7. The CDR3 spells CAWSVMLAGKNEQFF. The CDR3 DNA follows: TGTGCCTGGAGTGTAATGCTAGCGGGAAAGAATGAGCAGTTCTTC. The variable domain in full, completed from reference TRBV30 and TRBJ2-1, reads SQTIHQWPATLVQPVGSPLSLECTVEGTSNPNLYWYRQAAGRGLQLLFYSVGIGQISSEVPQNLSASRPQDRQFILSSKKLLLSDSGFYLCAWSVMLAGKNEQFFGPGTRLTVL.

This clonotype came up a few times. This may stem from a read error, because a much larger clone lies one nucleotide away. V usage is TRBV21-1 and J usage is TRBJ2-4; the table's D call, TRBD1, was not checked against the DNA. TRBV21-1 is annotated as a pseudogene. The CDR3 spans 16 residues. DNA for the CDR3: TGTGCCAGCGGCAAAGATCAGGGAAGAGGCGAAAACATTCAGTACTTC. It yields the protein CASGKDQGRGENIQYF.

This clonotype was seen more than once but under ten times. V and J are TRBV6-1 and TRBJ1-2; 7 nucleotides agree with TRBD1. This CDR3 is 16 amino acids long. Trimming took 3 bases from V and 6 from J; bases not matched to a gene: 13. CDR1 is MNHNS, CDR2 SASEGT, per germline. For the CDR3, the DNA is TGTGCCAGCAGTGAGGAGATTAGGGACAGAACGAATGGCTACACCTTC. It translates to CASSEEIRDRTNGYTF.

The CDR3 DNA sequence: TGCAGCGCCGAAGTAGCAGGGGGCAGTGAGCAGTTCTTC. This codes for CSAEVAGGSEQFF. The chain couples TRBV29-1 to TRBJ2-1, with 8 bases aligning to TRBD1. Germline V gene data show CDR1 as SQVTM and CDR2 as ANQGSEA. Trimming removed 7 bases from V and 9 bases from J; junction bases left unmatched: 11. The CDR3 has 13 amino acids.

This clonotype was seen many times. The gene calls are TRBV7-9 and TRBJ2-3; 9 nucleotides agree with TRBD1. Germline CDR1 reads SEHNR; CDR2 reads FQNEAQ (reference sequence). The length of the CDR3 is 14 residues. V shed 4 bases, J shed 6 bases, and the junction held 5 bases outside the gene matches. For the CDR3, the DNA is TGTGCCAGCAGCTCGGGACAGGGTCGGGATACGCAGTATTTT. Its translation is CASSSGQGRDTQYF.